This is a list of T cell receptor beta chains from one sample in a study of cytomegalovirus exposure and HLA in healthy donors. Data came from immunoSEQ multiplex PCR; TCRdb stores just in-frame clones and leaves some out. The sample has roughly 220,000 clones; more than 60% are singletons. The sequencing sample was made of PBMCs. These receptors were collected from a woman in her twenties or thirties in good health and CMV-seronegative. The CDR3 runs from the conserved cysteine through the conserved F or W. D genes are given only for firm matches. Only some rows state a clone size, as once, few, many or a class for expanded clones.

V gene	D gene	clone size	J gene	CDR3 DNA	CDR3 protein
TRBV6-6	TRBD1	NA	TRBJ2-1	TGTGCCAGCAGCACTAACAGGGGAATACAAGACAATGAGCAGTTCTTC	CASSTNRGIQDNEQFF
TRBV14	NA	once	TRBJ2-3	TGTGCCAGCAGCCAAGAGGACAGACCAGATACGCAGTATTTT	CASSQEDRPDTQYF
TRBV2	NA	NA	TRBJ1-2	TGTGCCACCAAAGGGCGGGGGGCGCGTGTTGAGGGCTACACCTTC	CATKGRGARVEGYTF
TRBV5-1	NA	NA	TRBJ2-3	TGCGCCAGCAGCCCTACGTTGCCTAGCACAGATACGCAGTATTTT	CASSPTLPSTDTQYF
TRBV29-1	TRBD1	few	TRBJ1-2	TGCAGCGTTGCCGGGACAGGGCCCTCCTATGGCTACACCTTC	CSVAGTGPSYGYTF
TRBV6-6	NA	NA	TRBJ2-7	TGTGCCAGCAGTTACTCAACCGCTTTGGGCCCCTACGAGCAGTACTTC	CASSYSTALGPYEQYF
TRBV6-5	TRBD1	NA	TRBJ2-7	TGTGCCAGCAGTTACGACGGCCCGACAGGGAACGAGCAGTACTTC	CASSYDGPTGNEQYF
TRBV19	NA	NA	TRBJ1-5	TGTGCCAGTAGACGTCAGCCTGGGCCCACCGCGACCCATCAGCCCCAGCATTTT	CASRRQPGPTATHQPQHF
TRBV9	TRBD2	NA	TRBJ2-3	TGTGCCAGCAGCGTAGGAACTAGCGTCACAGATACGCAGTATTTT	CASSVGTSVTDTQYF
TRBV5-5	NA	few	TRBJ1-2	TGTGCCAGCAACAGGGTTAACTATGGCTACACCTTC	CASNRVNYGYTF
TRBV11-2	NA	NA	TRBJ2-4	TGTGCCAGCAGCTTATTTTCGAGGTCCGCCAAAAACATTCAGTACTTC	CASSLFSRSAKNIQYF
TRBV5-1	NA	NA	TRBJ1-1	TGCGCCACCAAACAGGAACGGAACACTGAAGCTTTCTTT	CATKQERNTEAFF
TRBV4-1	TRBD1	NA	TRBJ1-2	TGCGCCAGCAGCCAAGAACGACAGGGGGAGAACTATGGCTACACCTTC	CASSQERQGENYGYTF
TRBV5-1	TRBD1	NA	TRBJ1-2	TGCGCCAGCAGTGACAATCCCGGGACAGGGGGCAAAGATGGCTACACCTTC	CASSDNPGTGGKDGYTF
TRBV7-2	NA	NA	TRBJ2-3	TGTGTCTCAAGGGCAGGGCTTTTTAGCACAGATACGCAGTATTTT	CVSRAGLFSTDTQYF
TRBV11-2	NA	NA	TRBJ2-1	TGTGCCAGCAGCCAATATTTTCCGGATGAGCAGTTCTTC	CASSQYFPDEQFF
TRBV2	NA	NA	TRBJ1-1	TGTGCCAGCAGTGACCCCGGCACTGAAGCTTTCTTT	CASSDPGTEAFF
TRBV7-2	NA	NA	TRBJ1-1	TGTGCCAGCAGCCAGACAGGGAACACTGAAGCTTTCTTT	CASSQTGNTEAFF
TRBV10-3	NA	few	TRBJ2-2	TGTGCCATCAGTGCAGGGTCCGACACCGGGGAGCTGTTTTTT	CAISAGSDTGELFF
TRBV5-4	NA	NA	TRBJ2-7	TGTGCCAGCAGTTATGAGGATGACAGTCGCGAGCAGTACTTC	CASSYEDDSREQYF
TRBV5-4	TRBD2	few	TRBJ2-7	TGTGCCAGCACCGAGGTGGGACTAGCGGGAACCGAGCAGTACTTC	CASTEVGLAGTEQYF
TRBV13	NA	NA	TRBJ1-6	TGTGCCAGCAGCTTCGGACAGCTCAATTCACCCCTCCACTTT	CASSFGQLNSPLHF
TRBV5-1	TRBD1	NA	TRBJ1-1	TGCGCCAGCAGCGGGACAGGGGAAGGCACTGAAGCTTTCTTT	CASSGTGEGTEAFF
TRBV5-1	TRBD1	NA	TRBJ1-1	TGCGCCAGCAGTTCCTCGGGGACAGGGGCTGAAGCTTTCTTT	CASSSSGTGAEAFF
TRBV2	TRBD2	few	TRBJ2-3	TGTGCCAGCAGAGACCTAGCGGGAGGCACAGATACGCAGTATTTT	CASRDLAGGTDTQYF
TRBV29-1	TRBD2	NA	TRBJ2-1	TGCAGCGTTACCATCAGCGGGAGAAGATACAATGAGCAGTTCTTC	CSVTISGRRYNEQFF
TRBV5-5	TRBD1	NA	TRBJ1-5	TGTGCCAGCAGCTTGTCCGGACAGGGGGACCAGCCCCAGCATTTT	CASSLSGQGDQPQHF
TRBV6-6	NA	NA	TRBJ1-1	TGTGCCAGCAGTCTCCAGGGGCTACCCGAAGCTTTCTTT	CASSLQGLPEAFF
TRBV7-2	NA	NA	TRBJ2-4	TGTGCCAGCAGCTTCAGGTCAAACATTCAGTACTTC	CASSFRSNIQYF
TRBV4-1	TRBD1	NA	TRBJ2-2	TGCGCCAGCAGCCGGGTGACAGGGGCGGACACCGGGGAGCTGTTTTTT	CASSRVTGADTGELFF
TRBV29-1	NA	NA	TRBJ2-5	TGCAGCGTTGACAGGGCTGAGACCCAGTACTTC	CSVDRAETQYF
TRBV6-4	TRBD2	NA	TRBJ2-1	TGTGCCAGCAGTAAACTAGCGGGGATATCCGATGAGCAGTTCTTC	CASSKLAGISDEQFF